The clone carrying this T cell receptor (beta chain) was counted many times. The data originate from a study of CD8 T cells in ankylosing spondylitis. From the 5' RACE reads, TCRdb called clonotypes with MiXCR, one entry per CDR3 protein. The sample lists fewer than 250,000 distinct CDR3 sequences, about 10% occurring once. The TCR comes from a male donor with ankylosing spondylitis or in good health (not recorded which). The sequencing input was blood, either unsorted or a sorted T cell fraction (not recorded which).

The CDR3 sequence: CSVEQAGYEQYF. DNA for the CDR3: TGCAGCGTTGAACAGGCAGGCTACGAGCAGTACTTC. This chain connects TRBV29-1 to TRBJ2-7; D ambiguous. Germline-derived CDR1 and CDR2 are SQVTM and ANQGSEA. Trimming left V 2 bases short and J 3 bases short, with 8 bases between. CDR3 length: 12 amino acids.